This TCR beta chain was observed in a study of T cells in Graves' hyperthyroidism and ophthalmopathy. At the level of the study: Sampling of peripheral blood happened at initial diagnosis, prior to any treatment.

A patient was excluded if there was uncontrolled infection, other autoimmune disease, pregnancy or lactation. This clonotype was seen many times. Its target is not known. Amplification targeted TCR beta CDR3 regions from RNA transcripts. When the TCR CDR3 underwent first-round RT-PCR, the HTBI primer set was used. TCRdb redid the calling of the multiplex PCR reads with MiXCR, one entry per CDR3 protein. The sample includes hundreds of thousands of distinct CDR3 sequences, about 14% of them seen just once. The germline CDR1 and CDR2 sequences are GTSNPN and SVGIG (reference sequence). The CDR3 extends over 14 amino acids. Deletions cut 3 bases from V and 2 bases from J, with 13 bases between. Study-wide results and limits: Researchers report that a 13 V-J model separated ophthalmopathy from stable hyperthyroidism.

The sample comprised blood. The sequence was obtained from a man younger than 30 with Graves' ophthalmopathy. This rearrangement joins TRBV30 to TRBJ1-2; TRBD1 might be the D (5 bases). The CDR3 nucleotides read TGTGCCTGGAGCCTGGGCAGGGCGAACTATGGCTACACCTTC. Residues: CAWSLGRANYGYTF.